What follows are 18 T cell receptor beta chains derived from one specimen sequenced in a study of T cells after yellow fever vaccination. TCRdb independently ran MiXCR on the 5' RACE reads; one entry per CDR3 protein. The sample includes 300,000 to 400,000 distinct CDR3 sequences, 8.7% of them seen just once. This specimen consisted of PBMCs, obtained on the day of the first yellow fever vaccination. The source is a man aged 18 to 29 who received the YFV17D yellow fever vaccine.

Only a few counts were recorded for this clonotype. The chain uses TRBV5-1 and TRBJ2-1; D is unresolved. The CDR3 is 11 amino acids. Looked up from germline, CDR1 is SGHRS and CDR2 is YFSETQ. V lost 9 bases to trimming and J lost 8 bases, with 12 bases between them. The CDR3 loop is CATAKGDEQFF. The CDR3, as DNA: TGCGCCACCGCGAAAGGAGATGAGCAGTTCTTC.

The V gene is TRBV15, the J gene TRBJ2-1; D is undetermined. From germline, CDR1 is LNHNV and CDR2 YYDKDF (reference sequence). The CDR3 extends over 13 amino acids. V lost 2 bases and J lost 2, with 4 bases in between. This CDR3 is CATSRTTYNEQFF. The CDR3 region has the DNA TGTGCCACCAGCAGAACTACCTACAATGAGCAGTTCTTC.

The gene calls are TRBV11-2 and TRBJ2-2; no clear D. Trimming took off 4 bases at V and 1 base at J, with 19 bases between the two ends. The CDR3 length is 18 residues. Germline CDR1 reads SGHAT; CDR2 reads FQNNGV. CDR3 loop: CASSSLDRNQENTGELFF. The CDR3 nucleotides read TGTGCCAGCAGCTCATTAGACCGAAACCAAGAGAACACCGGGGAGCTGTTTTTT.

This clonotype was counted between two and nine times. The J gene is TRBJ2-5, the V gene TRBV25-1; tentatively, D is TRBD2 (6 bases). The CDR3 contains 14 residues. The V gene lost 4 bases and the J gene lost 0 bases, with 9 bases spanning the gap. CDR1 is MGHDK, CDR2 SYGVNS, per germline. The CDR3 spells CASSARDYQETQYF. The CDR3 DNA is TGTGCCAGCAGTGCCCGGGACTACCAAGAGACCCAGTACTTC.

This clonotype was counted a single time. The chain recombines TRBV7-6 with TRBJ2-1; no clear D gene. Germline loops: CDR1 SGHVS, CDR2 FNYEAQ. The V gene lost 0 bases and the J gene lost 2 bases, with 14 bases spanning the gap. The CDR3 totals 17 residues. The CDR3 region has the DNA TGTGCCAGCAGCTTAGCCCTGGCCGGAGTAACCTACAATGAGCAGTTCTTC. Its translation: CASSLALAGVTYNEQFF.

The CDR3 DNA follows: TGTGCCAGCAGTTACTCCCCACGATTGACTAGCGGTTACGAGCAGTACTTC. Residues: CASSYSPRLTSGYEQYF. The rearrangement joins TRBV6-5 to TRBJ2-7, with 9 positions matching TRBD2. Germline CDR1 and CDR2: MNHEY and SVGAGI. The CDR3 is 17 amino acids. After removal of 0 bases from V and 4 bases from J, the junction contained 10 bases not matched to a gene.

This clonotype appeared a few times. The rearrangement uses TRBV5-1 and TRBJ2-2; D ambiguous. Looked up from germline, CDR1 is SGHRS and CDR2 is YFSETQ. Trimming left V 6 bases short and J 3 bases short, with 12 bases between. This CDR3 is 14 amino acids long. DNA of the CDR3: TGCGCCAGCAATCAGAGAGCACACACCGGGGAGCTGTTTTTT. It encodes CASNQRAHTGELFF.

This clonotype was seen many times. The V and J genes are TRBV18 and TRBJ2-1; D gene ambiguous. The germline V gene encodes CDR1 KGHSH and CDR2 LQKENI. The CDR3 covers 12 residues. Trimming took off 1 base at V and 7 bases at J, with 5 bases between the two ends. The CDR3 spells CASSPLPNEQFF. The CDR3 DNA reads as TGTGCCAGCTCACCACTCCCTAATGAGCAGTTCTTC.

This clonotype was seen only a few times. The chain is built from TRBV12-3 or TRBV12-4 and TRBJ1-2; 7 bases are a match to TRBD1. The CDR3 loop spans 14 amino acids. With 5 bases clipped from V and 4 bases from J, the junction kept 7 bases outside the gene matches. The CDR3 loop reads CASSLIGGSYGYTF. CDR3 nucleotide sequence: TGTGCCAGCAGTCTAATAGGGGGCTCCTATGGCTACACCTTC.

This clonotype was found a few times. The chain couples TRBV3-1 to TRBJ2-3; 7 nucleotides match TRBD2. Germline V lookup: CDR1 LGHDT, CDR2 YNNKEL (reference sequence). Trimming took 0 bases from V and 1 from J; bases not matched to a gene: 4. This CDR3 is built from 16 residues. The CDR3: CASSQDRLAGTDTQYF. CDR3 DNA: TGTGCCAGCAGCCAAGATAGACTAGCTGGCACAGATACGCAGTATTTT.

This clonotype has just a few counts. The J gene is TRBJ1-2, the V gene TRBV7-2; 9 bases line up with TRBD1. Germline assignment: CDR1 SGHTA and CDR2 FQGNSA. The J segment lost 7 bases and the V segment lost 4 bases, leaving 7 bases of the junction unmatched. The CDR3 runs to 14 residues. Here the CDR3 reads CASSSMGQGTGYTF. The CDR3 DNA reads TGTGCCAGCAGCTCGATGGGACAGGGCACTGGCTACACCTTC.

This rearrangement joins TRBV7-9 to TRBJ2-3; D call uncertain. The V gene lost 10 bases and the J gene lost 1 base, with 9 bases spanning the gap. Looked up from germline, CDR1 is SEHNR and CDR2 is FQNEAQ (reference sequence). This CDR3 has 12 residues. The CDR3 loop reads CANEPGTDTQYF. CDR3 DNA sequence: TGTGCCAATGAGCCGGGCACAGATACGCAGTATTTT.

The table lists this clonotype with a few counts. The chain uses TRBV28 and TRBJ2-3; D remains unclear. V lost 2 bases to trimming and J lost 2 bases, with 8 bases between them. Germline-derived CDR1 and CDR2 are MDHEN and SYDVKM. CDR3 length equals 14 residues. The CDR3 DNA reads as TGTGCCAGCAGTTTAGAACAGCTCACAGATACGCAGTATTTT. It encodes CASSLEQLTDTQYF. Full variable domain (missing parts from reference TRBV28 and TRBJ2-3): DVKVTQSSRYLVKRTGEKVFLECVQDMDHENMFWYRQDPGLGLRLIYFSYDVKMKEKGDIPEGYSVSREKKERFSLILESASTNQTSMYLCASSLEQLTDTQYFGPGTRLTVL.

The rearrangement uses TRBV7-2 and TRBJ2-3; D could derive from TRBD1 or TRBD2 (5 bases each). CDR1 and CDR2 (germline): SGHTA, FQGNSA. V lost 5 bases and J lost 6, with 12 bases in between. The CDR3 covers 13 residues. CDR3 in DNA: TGTGCCAGCAGCGACGAGGGGTTTGATACGCAGTATTTT. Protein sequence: CASSDEGFDTQYF. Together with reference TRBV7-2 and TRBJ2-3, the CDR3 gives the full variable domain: GAGVSQSPSNKVTEKGKDVELRCDPISGHTALYWYRQSLGQGLEFLIYFQGNSAPDKSGLPSDRFSAERTGGSVSTLTIQRTQQEDSAVYLCASSDEGFDTQYFGPGTRLTVL.

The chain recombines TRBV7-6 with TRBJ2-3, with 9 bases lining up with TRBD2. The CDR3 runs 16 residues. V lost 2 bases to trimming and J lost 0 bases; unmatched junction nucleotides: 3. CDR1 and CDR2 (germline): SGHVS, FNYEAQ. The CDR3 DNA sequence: TGTGCCAGCAGCTTAAGGGCGGGGGGGAGCACAGATACGCAGTATTTT. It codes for CASSLRAGGSTDTQYF.

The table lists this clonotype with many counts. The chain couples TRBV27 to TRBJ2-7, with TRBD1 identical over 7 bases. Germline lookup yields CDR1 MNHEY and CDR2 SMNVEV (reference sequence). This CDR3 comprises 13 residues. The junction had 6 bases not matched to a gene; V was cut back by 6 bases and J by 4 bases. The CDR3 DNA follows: TGTGCCAGCAGCTGGGACAGACATTACGAGCAGTACTTC. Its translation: CASSWDRHYEQYF.

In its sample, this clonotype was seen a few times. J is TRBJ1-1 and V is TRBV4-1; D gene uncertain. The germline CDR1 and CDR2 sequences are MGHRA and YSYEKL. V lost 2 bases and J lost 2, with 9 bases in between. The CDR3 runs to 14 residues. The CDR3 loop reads CASSQYEGNTEAFF. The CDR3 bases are TGCGCCAGCAGCCAATACGAGGGTAACACTGAAGCTTTCTTT.

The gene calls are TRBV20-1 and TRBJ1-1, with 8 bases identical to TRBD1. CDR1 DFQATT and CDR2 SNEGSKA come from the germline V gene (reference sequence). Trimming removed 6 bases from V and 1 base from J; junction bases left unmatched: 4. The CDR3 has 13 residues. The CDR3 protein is CSADTGGNTEAFF. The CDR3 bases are TGCAGTGCAGACACAGGGGGGAACACTGAAGCTTTCTTT.